This T cell receptor beta chain is from a study of T cells in Graves' hyperthyroidism and ophthalmopathy. Amplification yielded TCR beta CDR3 regions, with RNA transcripts as the source. HTBI primers were the set used in a first-round RT-PCR of the TCR CDR3. TCRdb passed the multiplex PCR reads through MiXCR, listing each CDR3 protein once. The table includes about half a million distinct CDR3 sequences, less than 25% detected once. This clonotype was recorded at least ten times. The CDR3 spans 16 residues. The V end lost 3 bases, the J end lost 5 bases, and 20 bases lay between the germline ends. Germline CDR1 and CDR2: SGHRS and YFSETQ.

This chain uses TRBV5-1 with TRBJ2-5, with D possibly being TRBD2 (6 bases). The TCR comes from a man younger than 35 with Graves' hyperthyroidism. Input material: blood. DNA of the CDR3: TGCGCCAGCAGCTCTTCCGGGACTCCAGGGATCGAGACCCAGTACTTC. Translated: CASSSSGTPGIETQYF.